This T cell receptor (beta chain) emerged from a study of blood T cell repertoires in COVID-19. Original processing methods: Nucleated cell counts were estimated from reference gene primer amplification. Measured with immunoSEQ multiplex PCR; TCRdb has only the in-frame clones, and not every one. The DNA gave D and trimming, while V, J and clone size come from that table. The data show roughly 150,000 clones, with more than 70% seen just once and around 2.9% held by the top ten. The V end lost 5 bases, the J end lost 5 bases, and 18 bases lay between the germline ends. From germline, CDR1 is SEHNR and CDR2 FQNEAQ (reference sequence). The CDR3 spans 15 residues.

Specimen: peripheral blood. The clonotype comes from a man in his 60s with acute or convalescent COVID-19. This rearrangement joins TRBV7-9 to TRBJ1-2, with TRBD1 as a possible D gene (6 bases). The CDR3 sequence is CASSPQGGFKYGYTF. DNA of the CDR3: TGTGCCAGCAGCCCACAGGGAGGGTTCAAGTATGGCTACACCTTC.